The entry that follows covers one T cell receptor beta chain sequence. The data were taken from a study of blood T cell repertoires in COVID-19. Study-level information: COVID-19 samples from acute and convalescent phases originated in the United States, Italy and Spain. PBMCs, B-cell-depleted T cells, or T cells were the source of the cDNA or gDNA that made up the material.

Germline V gene data show CDR1 as SGHTA and CDR2 as FQGNSA. The junction had 5 bases not matched to a gene; V was cut back by 4 bases and J by 1 base. This CDR3 region has 15 residues. Source study methods: Cell counts per sample came from amplifying reference gene primers. The assay was immunoSEQ multiplex PCR, and TCRdb's table has in-frame clones only and misses some. The DNA gave D and trimming, while V, J and clone size come from that table. The sample includes approximately 100,000 clones, roughly 80% of them seen just once. The chain has TRBV7-2 and TRBJ2-3, with TRBD1 matching over 7 bases. Specimen: peripheral blood. This clonotype was sampled from a man in his 70s with active or convalescent COVID-19. The CDR3 loop reads CASSSVGTGTDTQYF. CDR3 coding DNA: TGTGCCAGCAGCTCCGTCGGGACAGGCACAGATACGCAGTATTTT.